These 18 T cell receptor beta chains came from one sample sequenced in a study of cytomegalovirus exposure and HLA in healthy donors. Sequenced by immunoSEQ multiplex PCR; TCRdb stores in-frame clones only, minus some. The sample yields 85,000 to 120,000 clones, just under 95% seen once. The sequenced material came from PBMCs. These receptors were collected from a woman between 18 and 29 years old in good health and CMV-seronegative.

This rearrangement joins TRBV4-1 to TRBJ2-1; no firm D call. V was clipped by 8 bases and J by 6 bases, with 5 bases between them. This CDR3 contains 10 residues. The V gene's germline CDR1 is MGHRA and CDR2 YSYEKL. This chain's CDR3 is CASDFNEQFF. CDR3 nucleotide sequence: TGCGCCAGCGACTTCAATGAGCAGTTCTTC.

CDR3 coding DNA: TGTGCCAGCAGCCCACAGGGGGCTGATGAGCAGTTCTTC. This gives the protein CASSPQGADEQFF. This chain joins TRBV7-9 and TRBJ2-1, with TRBD1 matching over 9 bases. The CDR3 covers 13 residues. The J segment lost 8 bases and the V segment lost 5 bases, leaving 4 bases of the junction unmatched. Per germline, CDR1 SEHNR and CDR2 FQNEAQ (reference sequence).

This clone was counted a single time. This sequence joins TRBV5-5 and TRBJ1-2; D gene ambiguous. This CDR3 contains 14 residues. V lost 4 bases, J lost 2 bases, and 12 bases lay in between. Germline CDR1 and CDR2: SGHKS and YYEKEE (reference sequence). Here the CDR3 DNA reads TGTGCCAGCAGCGGAGGATCCATGAACTATGGCTACACCTTC. Translation gives CASSGGSMNYGYTF.

The V call is TRBV2, the J call TRBJ2-3, with D uncertain. Germline V CDR1 and CDR2: SNHLY, FYNNEI. The CDR3 contains 13 residues. Deletions cut 6 bases from V and 0 bases from J, with 7 bases between. This CDR3 is CASRRGSTDTQYF. In DNA form, the CDR3 reads TGTGCCAGCAGGCGCGGAAGCACAGATACGCAGTATTTT.

V and J are TRBV4-3 and TRBJ2-1; D remains unclear. Per germline, CDR1 LGHNA and CDR2 YSLEER. Deletions cut 5 bases from V and 2 bases from J, with 13 bases between. The CDR3 contains 15 residues. The CDR3 reads CASSKVRGAYNEQFF. As DNA, the CDR3 is TGCGCCAGCAGCAAAGTCCGCGGAGCCTACAATGAGCAGTTCTTC.

Worth noting for this clone: Its ends do not fully match the called genes, so a read error is possible. The genes are TRBV9 and TRBJ2-1; 9 nucleotides align to TRBD2. This CDR3 region has 15 residues. Germline V CDR1 and CDR2: SGDLS, YYNGEE. CDR3 bases: TGTGCCAGCAGCGTTGGGACTAGCTCCCACAATGAGCAGTTCTTC. This encodes CASSVGTSSHNEQFF.

The rearrangement uses TRBV10-2 and TRBJ2-7; TRBD2 matches at 11 bases. Per germline, CDR1 WSHSY and CDR2 SAAADI. V shed 0 bases and J 9 bases; nucleotides not matched to a gene: 7. CDR3 length: 15 amino acids. Here the CDR3 reads CASSESRLAGRAQYF. CDR3 nucleotide sequence: TGCGCCAGCAGTGAGTCGAGACTAGCGGGGCGGGCGCAGTACTTC.

The chain combines TRBV19 with TRBJ1-2, with 12 bases fitting TRBD1. CDR3 length: 16 amino acids. The trim removed 2 bases at V and 7 bases at J, leaving 8 bases unmatched. The germline V gene encodes CDR1 LNHDA and CDR2 SQIVND (reference sequence). CDR3 bases: TGTGCCAGTAGTATATTACCGGGACAGGGGGCGTCTGGCTACACCTTC. Its protein is CASSILPGQGASGYTF.

Points on this clone: One end of the junction does not line up with germline, which may come from a read error. The rearrangement uses TRBV7-7 and TRBJ1-3; no firm D call. The CDR3 totals 15 residues. The germline V gene encodes CDR1 SSHAT and CDR2 FNYEAQ (reference sequence). The CDR3: CASSPQPSSGNTIYF. The CDR3 nucleotides read TGTGCTAGCAGCCCTCAGCCTAGCTCTGGAAACACCATATATTTT.

This sequence joins TRBV29-1 and TRBJ2-1, with TRBD2 identical over 11 bases. CDR3 size: 14 residues. Looked up from germline, CDR1 is SQVTM and CDR2 is ANQGSEA. V shed 5 bases and J 5 bases; nucleotides not matched to a gene: 5. CDR3 sequence: CSVPLAGGHNEQFF. CDR3 sequence (DNA): TGCAGCGTTCCGCTAGCGGGAGGCCACAATGAGCAGTTCTTC.

This clone was found a few times. The chain links TRBV28 to TRBJ1-1; 7 bases fit TRBD1. The V gene end was trimmed by 6 bases and the J gene end by 1 base; junction bases not matched to a gene: 2. Germline CDR1 is MDHEN and CDR2 is SYDVKM. This CDR3 is 13 amino acids long. CDR3 DNA sequence: TGTGCCAGCAGCCGGGACAGGAACACTGAAGCTTTCTTT. It translates to CASSRDRNTEAFF.

CDR3 nucleotide sequence: TGTGCCAGCAGCCCTCAGACTAGCGGGGGGGCGGATGAGCAGTTCTTC. It encodes CASSPQTSGGADEQFF. The rearrangement links TRBV7-2 to TRBJ2-1; 14 bases fit TRBD2. J gave up 8 bases and V 5 bases, and 8 bases lay outside the gene matches. This CDR3 region has 16 residues. Germline lookup yields CDR1 SGHTA and CDR2 FQGNSA.

This chain uses TRBV14 with TRBJ2-3; 9 nucleotides align to TRBD2. The CDR3 length is 17 residues. Germline V CDR1 and CDR2: SGHDN, FVKESK. V shed 7 bases and J 0 bases; nucleotides not matched to a gene: 11. CDR3 sequence reads: CASNPGLAETSTDTQYF. The CDR3 coding sequence is TGTGCCAGCAACCCGGGACTAGCTGAAACTAGCACAGATACGCAGTATTTT.

The chain has TRBV5-5 and TRBJ2-3, with 11 bases aligning to TRBD2. Germline-derived CDR1 and CDR2 are SGHKS and YYEKEE (reference sequence). V lost 3 bases to trimming and J lost 2 bases; unmatched junction nucleotides: 5. The CDR3 is 16 residues long. CDR3: CASSYPLAGVTDTQYF. The CDR3 DNA follows: TGTGCCAGCAGCTACCCACTAGCGGGGGTCACAGATACGCAGTATTTT.

This rearrangement joins TRBV7-9 to TRBJ1-1; perhaps TRBD1 as D (6 bases). Germline-derived CDR1 and CDR2 are SEHNR and FQNEAQ (reference sequence). The ends were cut back, 7 bases at V and 6 bases at J, with 15 bases in the middle. The CDR3 runs 13 residues. CDR3 in DNA: TGTGCCAGCAATCTACAGGGTTGGGCTGAAGCTTTCTTT. Its translation: CASNLQGWAEAFF.

The chain is built from TRBV23-1 and TRBJ1-5; no clear D gene. TRBV23-1 falls under the ORF class, with uncertain function. Trimming pared 4 bases from V and 5 bases from J, leaving 6 bases between. The CDR3 has 12 amino acids. CDR3 loop: CASSLQYQPQHF. CDR3 DNA: TGCGCCAGCAGTCTTCAATATCAGCCCCAGCATTTT.

V gene TRBV6-1 combines with J gene TRBJ2-1, with a tentative D call TRBD2 (5 bases). Germline V CDR1 and CDR2: MNHNS, SASEGT. The CDR3 extends over 15 amino acids. Trimming cost V 4 bases and J 0 bases, with 10 bases left between them. The CDR3: CASSAERNSYNEQFF. CDR3 sequence (DNA): TGTGCCAGCAGTGCGGAGCGGAACTCCTACAATGAGCAGTTCTTC.

The V and J genes are TRBV6-1 and TRBJ1-3; the D gene is possibly TRBD1 (6 bases). From germline, CDR1 is MNHNS and CDR2 SASEGT. V was trimmed by 8 bases and J by 1 base, leaving 12 bases between them. The CDR3 runs to 14 residues. This CDR3 reads CASDTGYSGNTIYF. The CDR3 DNA reads TGTGCCAGCGACACAGGGTATTCTGGAAACACCATATATTTT.